These 23 T cell receptor beta chains were all obtained from the same sample, sequenced in a study of blood T cell repertoires in COVID-19 (dated by TCRdb to 2019 to 2021). Libraries were built with the immunoSEQ multiplex PCR assay. Drawn from immuneACCESS, this table holds only the in-frame rearrangements with V and J called that TCRdb kept. Clones are partly lost; checked studies trace under half to an unresolved V gene and leave the rest unexplained. The sample includes approximately 270,000 clones, with around 90% observed a single time. 1.2% to 1.5% of the sample is in the top ten clones. Sequencing was performed on peripheral blood. All receptors derive from an elderly man with acute or convalescent COVID-19.

The chain combines TRBV14 with TRBJ1-2, with TRBD1 matching over 8 bases. Germline trimming cut 4 bases from V and 5 bases from J; bases unmatched to any gene: 0. CDR1 is SGHDN, CDR2 FVKESK, per germline. The CDR3 has 12 residues. CDR3 nucleotide sequence: TGTGCCAGCAGCCGGACAGGGTATGGCTACACCTTC. This encodes CASSRTGYGYTF.

V gene TRBV15 combines with J gene TRBJ1-6, with 9 bases matching TRBD1. This CDR3 contains 16 residues. The germline gives CDR1 LNHNV, CDR2 YYDKDF (reference sequence). The junction had 8 bases not matched to a gene; V was cut back by 0 bases and J by 11 bases. The DNA of the CDR3 is TGTGCCACCAGCAGAGATTATGGGACAGGGAATCCACCCCTCCACTTT. It encodes CATSRDYGTGNPPLHF.

The genes are TRBV7-6 and TRBJ2-7; possible D gene TRBD1, 5 bases. The V gene lost 3 bases and the J gene lost 0 bases, with 12 bases spanning the gap. This CDR3 is 15 amino acids long. Germline V gene sequence: CDR1 SGHVS, CDR2 FNYEAQ. CDR3 coding DNA: TGTGCCAGCAGCTTGGGGCAGGGTCGCTCCTACGAGCAGTACTTC. It translates to CASSLGQGRSYEQYF.

The chain is built from TRBV5-4 and TRBJ2-3, with a possible D match to TRBD2 (7 bases). V was cut by 0 bases and J by 2 bases, with 10 bases left in between. The germline V gene encodes CDR1 SGHNT and CDR2 YYREEE (reference sequence). The CDR3 contains 15 residues. The CDR3 bases are TGTGCCAGCAGCTTGGGCGGGGGCGACACAGATACGCAGTATTTT. Its translation: CASSLGGGDTDTQYF.

J is TRBJ2-1 and V is TRBV9, with a weak D call TRBD2 (6 bases). The germline gives CDR1 SGDLS, CDR2 YYNGEE. CDR3 length: 15 amino acids. V was shortened by 2 bases and J by 4 bases, with 13 bases between the two germline ends. The DNA of the CDR3 is TGTGCCAGCAGCGTTAGCGGTTCCGGGTACAATGAGCAGTTCTTC. It translates to CASSVSGSGYNEQFF.

This chain joins TRBV5-4 and TRBJ1-2; D call uncertain. The CDR3 totals 12 residues. Germline V lookup: CDR1 SGHNT, CDR2 YYREEE (reference sequence). Trimming cost V 1 base and J 7 bases, with 8 bases left between them. CDR3 in amino acids: CASSLQQFGYTF. The CDR3, as DNA: TGTGCCAGCAGCTTGCAACAGTTTGGCTACACCTTC.

This sequence joins TRBV19 and TRBJ1-5, with 7 bases aligning to TRBD1. V gave up 9 bases and J gave up 0 bases; unmatched junction bases: 11. The CDR3 length is 16 residues. Germline CDR1 reads LNHDA; CDR2 reads SQIVND (reference sequence). CDR3 DNA sequence: TGTGCCAGCACCGACTTGGGACAGTATAGCAATCAGCCCCAGCATTTT. It specifies CASTDLGQYSNQPQHF.

This clone was picked up a small number of times. The chain carries TRBV11-2 and TRBJ2-5, with D maybe TRBD1 (6 bases). The CDR3 extends over 19 amino acids. CDR1 is SGHAT and CDR2 is FQNNGV in the germline V gene. Trimming shortened V by 0 bases and J by 3 bases, and 23 bases separated the two germline ends. The CDR3 reads CASSLDWGTPKSPKETQYF. The CDR3 DNA reads TGTGCCAGCAGCTTAGATTGGGGGACACCCAAAAGCCCCAAAGAGACCCAGTACTTC. Filled out from reference TRBV11-2 and TRBJ2-5, the complete variable domain reads EAGVAQSPRYKIIEKRQSVAFWCNPISGHATLYWYQQILGQGPKLLIQFQNNGVVDDSQLPKDRFSAERLKGVDSTLKIQPAKLEDSAVYLCASSLDWGTPKSPKETQYFGPGTRLLVL.

This clone was observed a single time. The chain carries TRBV28 and TRBJ2-4, with TRBD1 as a possible D gene (6 bases). V was shortened by 7 bases and J by 15 bases, with 19 bases between the two germline ends. Germline V gives CDR1 MDHEN, CDR2 SYDVKM. The CDR3 extends over 12 amino acids. CDR3 residues: CASISATGGVYF. CDR3 in DNA: TGTGCCAGCATTTCCGCGACAGGAGGAGTGTACTTC.

This chain links TRBV9 with TRBJ2-5; 13 bases map to TRBD2. The CDR3 totals 17 residues. The junction had 7 bases not matched to a gene; V was cut back by 0 bases and J by 5 bases. CDR1 SGDLS and CDR2 YYNGEE come from the germline V gene. The CDR3 loop is CASSVERGTSGIETQYF. Written as DNA, the CDR3 is TGTGCCAGCAGCGTAGAAAGGGGGACTAGCGGGATTGAGACCCAGTACTTC.

The chain recombines TRBV5-1 with TRBJ2-1, with 9 bases identical to TRBD2. The germline CDR1 and CDR2 sequences are SGHRS and YFSETQ. V lost 4 bases and J lost 0; bases outside the gene matches: 2. This CDR3 contains 15 residues. CDR3 nucleotide sequence: TGCGCCAGCAGCCTGACTAGCGGCTCCTACAATGAGCAGTTCTTC. Translated: CASSLTSGSYNEQFF. Combining the CDR3 with reference TRBV5-1 and TRBJ2-1 gives the whole variable domain KAGVTQTPRYLIKTRGQQVTLSCSPISGHRSVSWYQQTPGQGLQFLFEYFSETQRNKGNFPGRFSGRQFSNSRSEMNVSTLELGDSALYLCASSLTSGSYNEQFFGPGTRLTVL.

This clone was counted once. V gene TRBV29-1 combines with J gene TRBJ2-3; a weak D match, TRBD1 (6 bases). V gave up 7 bases and J gave up 2 bases, with 10 bases separating them. Germline loops: CDR1 SQVTM, CDR2 ANQGSEA. The CDR3 length is 12 residues. CDR3 region: CSAGQSTDTQYF. CDR3 bases: TGCAGCGCTGGACAGTCCACAGATACGCAGTATTTT.

The table lists this clone with a few counts. V gene TRBV5-1 combines with J gene TRBJ1-5; TRBD1 matches 10 bases. V was clipped by 1 base and J by 4 bases; unmatched bases: 2. The CDR3 contains 15 residues. The germline V gene encodes CDR1 SGHRS and CDR2 YFSETQ. The CDR3 spells CASSLSGQGNQPQHF. For the CDR3, the DNA is TGCGCCAGCAGCTTGTCGGGACAGGGGAATCAGCCCCAGCATTTT.

The chain links TRBV7-9 to TRBJ2-7; D gene uncertain. The V gene's germline CDR1 is SEHNR and CDR2 FQNEAQ (reference sequence). The V end was cut by 1 base, the J end by 0 bases, with 13 bases between. CDR3 length equals 16 residues. Here the CDR3 DNA reads TGTGCCAGCAGCTTAGGAAGTAGCCACAACTCCTACGAGCAGTACTTC. Translation: CASSLGSSHNSYEQYF.

The rearrangement uses TRBV5-1 and TRBJ2-1, with 10 bases that match TRBD2. CDR3 length: 15 residues. Germline assignment: CDR1 SGHRS and CDR2 YFSETQ. Germline trimming cut 0 bases from V and 8 bases from J; bases unmatched to any gene: 5. The CDR3 coding sequence is TGCGCCAGCAGCTTGGCTAGCGGGAGTTCCCATGAGCAGTTCTTC. This codes for CASSLASGSSHEQFF.

The genes are TRBV7-2 and TRBJ2-7, with 9 bases lining up with TRBD2. The CDR3 runs to 15 residues. Germline CDR1 reads SGHTA; CDR2 reads FQGNSA. The ends lost 4 bases at V and 2 bases at J; junction bases unmatched: 6. The CDR3 coding sequence is TGTGCCAGCAGCTCCCGACTAGCGGTGACCTACGAGCAGTACTTC. This translates into CASSSRLAVTYEQYF. The variable domain in full, completed from reference TRBV7-2 and TRBJ2-7, reads GAGVSQSPSNKVTEKGKDVELRCDPISGHTALYWYRQSLGQGLEFLIYFQGNSAPDKSGLPSDRFSAERTGGSVSTLTIQRTQQEDSAVYLCASSSRLAVTYEQYFGPGTRLTVT.

In its sample, this clone was seen once. The chain uses TRBV4-1 and TRBJ2-3, with 9 bases fitting TRBD2. After removal of 2 bases from V and 1 base from J, the junction contained 7 bases not matched to a gene. Germline lookup yields CDR1 MGHRA and CDR2 YSYEKL. This CDR3 spans 17 amino acids. The CDR3 DNA sequence: TGCGCCAGCAGCCAAAGCCGGGCTAGCGGGGGCACAGATACGCAGTATTTT. Translated: CASSQSRASGGTDTQYF.

The chain uses TRBV4-1 and TRBJ1-6, with TRBD1 as a possible D gene (6 bases). V was pared by 3 bases and J by 2 bases, with 17 bases between. The germline V gene encodes CDR1 MGHRA and CDR2 YSYEKL. The CDR3 runs to 18 residues. CDR3 residues: CASSQGLQGNTYNSPLHF. The CDR3 DNA reads TGCGCCAGCAGCCAGGGTCTTCAGGGGAACACCTATAATTCACCCCTCCACTTT.

Of note for this clone: This CDR3 is also generated by other DNA sequences in the sample. The chain links TRBV7-2 to TRBJ1-6; TRBD1 might be the D (6 bases). Germline CDR1 reads SGHTA; CDR2 reads FQGNSA. Trimming left V 1 base short and J 6 bases short, with 10 bases between. This CDR3 has 15 residues. CDR3 residues: CASSLGQGTNSPLHF. The CDR3 coding sequence is TGTGCCAGCAGCTTAGGGCAGGGGACTAATTCACCCCTCCACTTT. The variable domain in full, with the rest retrieved from reference TRBV7-2 and TRBJ1-6, is GAGVSQSPSNKVTEKGKDVELRCDPISGHTALYWYRQSLGQGLEFLIYFQGNSAPDKSGLPSDRFSAERTGGSVSTLTIQRTQQEDSAVYLCASSLGQGTNSPLHFGNGTRLTVT.

The rearrangement uses TRBV10-3 and TRBJ1-1; 7 bases match TRBD1. With V trimmed by 6 bases and J by 5 bases, 12 bases remained unmatched. Germline values: CDR1 ENHRY, CDR2 SYGVKD. There are 15 residues in the CDR3. CDR3 DNA sequence: TGTGCCATCAGGGAAAACCCAGGGGGGCGAACTGAAGCTTTCTTT. Amino acid sequence: CAIRENPGGRTEAFF.

The chain combines TRBV9 with TRBJ1-4; 9 bases map to TRBD1. Germline V gene data show CDR1 as SGDLS and CDR2 as YYNGEE. This CDR3 has 15 amino acids. The junction had 6 bases not matched to a gene; V was cut back by 4 bases and J by 5 bases. CDR3 in amino acids: CASSPTGGPNEKLFF. In DNA, the CDR3 is TGTGCCAGCAGCCCTACAGGGGGCCCCAATGAAAAACTGTTTTTT.

The rearrangement uses TRBV2 and TRBJ2-1, with D tentatively TRBD2 (6 bases). The V and J ends lost 6 bases and 7 bases respectively, with 10 bases between them. The V gene's germline CDR1 is SNHLY and CDR2 FYNNEI. The CDR3 contains 12 residues. The CDR3 nucleotides read TGTGCCAGCAGGTACGGGGGAAATGAGCAGTTCTTC. It specifies CASRYGGNEQFF.

The CDR3 region has the DNA TGTGCCAGCAGAGTGGACAGGGGGGGCATGAACACTGAAGCTTTCTTT. It translates to CASRVDRGGMNTEAFF. The V gene is TRBV2, the J gene TRBJ1-1; TRBD1 matches at 10 bases. The CDR3 sequence is 16 residues long. J was trimmed by 0 bases and V by 6 bases; bases with no gene match: 7. Germline-derived CDR1 and CDR2 are SNHLY and FYNNEI.